This is a list of T cell receptor beta chains from one sample in a study of human T cells and chemical hapten exposure. TCRdb called the RACE reads again in MiXCR, with one record for every CDR3 protein. This sample yields around 350,000 distinct CDR3 sequences, of which around 5.5% are seen a single time; around 8% belongs to the top ten. Sequenced here: whole blood, sampled in connection with sensitization to the hapten diphenylcyclopropenone (DPC). These receptors all come from a woman between 18 and 29 years old with alopecia areata. Some clones in this sample may be carry-over from other donors' samples. Each CDR3 is given with its conserved first and last residue.

CDR3 length	V gene	J gene	CDR3 protein
12	TRBV6-5	TRBJ1-2	CASQTGSYGYTF
12	TRBV28	TRBJ2-1	CASGTGRNEQFF
17	TRBV6-2/TRBV6-3	TRBJ2-6	CASSYTGGYSGANVLTF
15	TRBV28	TRBJ1-5	CASRPDVLGNQPQHF
16	TRBV13	TRBJ1-3	CASSGGIGSNGNTIYF
14	TRBV6-5	TRBJ1-3	CASSREGSGNTIYF
14	TRBV20-1	TRBJ1-6	CSAREGPYNSPLHF
13	TRBV12-3/TRBV12-4	TRBJ1-5	CASSLLRNQPQHF
18	TRBV10-3	TRBJ2-3	CAISVSSGGASWTDTQYF
16	TRBV29-1	TRBJ2-3	CSVVGVGQTPVDTQYF
18	TRBV4-2	TRBJ2-6	CASSQSSSVGSGANVLTF
13	TRBV3-1	TRBJ2-3	CASSQIPTDTQYF
19	TRBV20-1	TRBJ2-1	CSARDLPRTRPYSYNEQFF
15	TRBV14	TRBJ2-3	CASSQGTSFTDTQYF
13	TRBV28	TRBJ1-2	CASRAGTNYGYTF
14	TRBV2	TRBJ2-5	CASSVRRNQETQYF
17	TRBV7-9	TRBJ2-2	CASSFGLAGERTGELFF
15	TRBV6-5	TRBJ2-7	CASSRGGGAAYEQYF
16	TRBV7-2	TRBJ2-5	CASSLSGTQPTETQYF
15	TRBV7-8	TRBJ1-2	CASSPRDPLNYGYTF
13	TRBV11-1	TRBJ2-7	CASSLSISYEQYF
13	TRBV4-3	TRBJ1-1	CASSQLPNTEAFF
17	TRBV7-8	TRBJ2-5	CASSLLGSGANQETQYF